Listed below are T cell receptor beta chains from one sample, sequenced in a study of beta chain features in type 1 diabetes. This table comes from immunoSEQ multiplex PCR, and its TCRdb copy is limited to in-frame clones, with some not included. Here the sample spans 970,000 or so clones, roughly 16% being singletons. Sequencing was performed on naive CD4+ T cells from blood. Receptors originate from a woman aged 18-29 years in good health. CDR3s include the opening cysteine and the closing phenylalanine or tryptophan. Fields, in order: clone size, CDR3 length, V gene, D gene, J gene, CDR3 protein, CDR3 DNA. D genes are given only for firm matches. Not every row has a clone size; where given, it reads once, few, many or a size class.

>few|12|TRBV6-5|NA|TRBJ2-5
CASRSQGETQYF
TGTGCCAGCAGGTCCCAGGGAGAGACCCAGTACTTC
>NA|14|TRBV7-2|NA|TRBJ1-3
CASSFMGLGNTIYF
TGTGCCAGCAGCTTCATGGGGCTTGGAAACACCATATATTTT
>NA|17|TRBV15|NA|TRBJ1-5
CATSRGQITGAHQPQHF
TGTGCCACCAGCAGAGGACAAATAACAGGTGCTCATCAGCCCCAGCATTTT
>NA|17|TRBV5-8|NA|TRBJ2-3
CASSPYGTSQATDTQYF
TGTGCCAGCAGCCCCTACGGGACTTCCCAGGCCACAGATACGCAGTATTTT
>NA|15|TRBV6-5|NA|TRBJ2-3
CASSYSDGDTDTQYF
TGTGCCAGCAGTTACTCTGACGGGGACACAGATACGCAGTATTTT
>few|13|TRBV2|NA|TRBJ2-1
CASSLMTSNEQFF
TGTGCCAGCAGTTTGATGACTAGCAATGAGCAGTTCTTC
>few|14|TRBV7-2|NA|TRBJ2-7
CATKVGTAFDEQYF
TGTGCCACCAAGGTCGGGACCGCTTTCGACGAGCAGTACTTC
>few|16|TRBV11-1|NA|TRBJ1-1
CASSLGARTWDTEAFF
TGTGCCAGCAGCTTAGGGGCTCGAACCTGGGACACTGAAGCTTTCTTT
>NA|15|TRBV5-4|NA|TRBJ2-4
CASSFTGTPGDIQYF
TGTGCCAGCAGCTTCACCGGGACCCCAGGGGACATTCAGTACTTC
>few|16|TRBV7-9|NA|TRBJ2-3
CASSPPRAGATDTQYF
TGTGCCAGCAGCCCACCCCGGGCAGGGGCAACAGATACGCAGTATTTT
>few|16|TRBV9|TRBD2|TRBJ2-2
CASSHSGSANTGELFF
TGTGCCAGCAGCCATAGCGGGTCGGCGAACACCGGGGAGCTGTTTTTT
>few|18|TRBV19|TRBD1|TRBJ1-5
CASSTAGTGIGVNQPQHF
TGTGCCAGTAGTACCGCCGGGACAGGTATTGGCGTCAATCAGCCCCAGCATTTT
>few|13|TRBV11-2|NA|TRBJ1-3
CASSLVIANTIYF
TGTGCCAGCAGCTTAGTTATCGCAAACACCATATATTTT
>NA|16|TRBV28|TRBD1|TRBJ1-2
CASSPPPGQGLYGYTF
TGTGCCAGCAGCCCCCCACCGGGACAGGGGCTCTATGGCTACACCTTC
>few|15|TRBV7-9|TRBD2|TRBJ2-5
CASSRPGLALETQYF
TGTGCCAGCAGCCGACCGGGACTAGCATTAGAGACCCAGTACTTC